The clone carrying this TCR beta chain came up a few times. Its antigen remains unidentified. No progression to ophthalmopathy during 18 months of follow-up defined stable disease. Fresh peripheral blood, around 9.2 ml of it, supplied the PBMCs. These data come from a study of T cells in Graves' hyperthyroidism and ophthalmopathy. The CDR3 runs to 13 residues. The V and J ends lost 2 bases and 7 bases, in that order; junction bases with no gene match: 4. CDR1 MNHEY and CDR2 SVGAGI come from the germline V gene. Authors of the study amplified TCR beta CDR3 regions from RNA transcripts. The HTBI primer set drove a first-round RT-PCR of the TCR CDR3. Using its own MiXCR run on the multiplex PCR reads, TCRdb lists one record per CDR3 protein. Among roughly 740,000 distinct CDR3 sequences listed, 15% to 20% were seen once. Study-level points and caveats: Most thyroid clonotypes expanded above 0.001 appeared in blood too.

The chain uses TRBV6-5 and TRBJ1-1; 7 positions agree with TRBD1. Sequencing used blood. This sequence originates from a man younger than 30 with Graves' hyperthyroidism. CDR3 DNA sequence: TGTGCCAGCAGTTACCTTAGACAGGGTGAAGCTTTCTTT. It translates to CASSYLRQGEAFF.